These T cell receptor beta chains were read from a single sample in a study of T cell responses to AZD1222 COVID-19 vaccine. Profiling relied on immunoSEQ multiplex PCR, and the TCRdb table lists in-frame clones only, not all of them. This sample yields 150,000 to 200,000 clones, of which 94% are seen a single time; under 6% belongs to the top ten. Sequencing was performed on peripheral blood, taken 28 days after the second AZD1222 dose. The source is an adult who received the AZD1222 COVID-19 vaccine. Each CDR3 is given with its conserved first and last residue. Fields, in order: V gene, clone size, D gene, J gene, CDR3 protein, CDR3 DNA. D genes are given only for firm matches. Clone size is not always given. Where it is, it says once, few, many or a class for expanded clones.

v_gene: TRBV7-2
abundance: .
d_gene: .
j_gene: TRBJ2-1
CDR3aa: CASSDRWESSYNEQFF
CDR3nt: TGTGCCAGCAGCGATAGGTGGGAGAGCTCCTACAATGAGCAGTTCTTC

v_gene: TRBV28
abundance: once
d_gene: TRBD2
j_gene: TRBJ2-5
CDR3aa: CASIESAGVGQETQYF
CDR3nt: TGTGCCAGCATTGAGTCAGCGGGGGTGGGGCAAGAGACCCAGTACTTC

v_gene: TRBV5-4
abundance: .
d_gene: .
j_gene: TRBJ1-1
CDR3aa: CASSLDRREAFF
CDR3nt: TGTGCCAGCAGCCTAGATCGGAGAGAAGCTTTCTTT

v_gene: TRBV10-3
abundance: .
d_gene: .
j_gene: TRBJ2-7
CDR3aa: CAIRDSDRGSGEQYF
CDR3nt: TGTGCCATCAGGGACTCGGATAGAGGATCGGGCGAGCAGTACTTC

v_gene: TRBV6-5
abundance: .
d_gene: .
j_gene: TRBJ1-4
CDR3aa: CASRDRATNEKLFF
CDR3nt: TGTGCCAGCAGAGACAGAGCAACTAATGAAAAACTGTTTTTT

v_gene: TRBV19
abundance: .
d_gene: TRBD1
j_gene: TRBJ2-7
CDR3aa: CASSISQGAYEQYF
CDR3nt: TGTGCCAGTAGTATTTCACAGGGGGCCTACGAGCAGTACTTC

v_gene: TRBV27
abundance: .
d_gene: .
j_gene: TRBJ2-3
CDR3aa: CASSPLGDRTDTQYF
CDR3nt: TGTGCCAGCAGCCCCCTGGGCGATCGCACAGATACGCAGTATTTT

v_gene: TRBV30
abundance: .
d_gene: TRBD2
j_gene: TRBJ2-1
CDR3aa: CACKTSGRAWEQFF
CDR3nt: TGTGCCTGCAAGACTAGCGGGAGGGCCTGGGAGCAGTTCTTC

v_gene: TRBV5-4
abundance: .
d_gene: .
j_gene: TRBJ1-1
CDR3aa: CASSHKTVINTEAFF
CDR3nt: TGTGCCAGCAGCCATAAGACAGTAATAAACACTGAAGCTTTCTTT

v_gene: TRBV13
abundance: .
d_gene: TRBD1
j_gene: TRBJ2-3
CDR3aa: CASSLLLGGDDTGTDTQYF
CDR3nt: TGTGCCAGCAGCTTACTATTAGGGGGCGACGACACTGGCACAGATACGCAGTATTTT

v_gene: TRBV11-2
abundance: .
d_gene: .
j_gene: TRBJ1-4
CDR3aa: CASSLGLGRDEKLFF
CDR3nt: TGTGCCAGCAGCTTAGGACTTGGTAGGGATGAAAAACTGTTTTTT

v_gene: TRBV28
abundance: .
d_gene: .
j_gene: TRBJ2-7
CDR3aa: CASSPFGTDYEQYF
CDR3nt: TGTGCCAGCAGTCCCTTCGGAACCGACTACGAGCAGTACTTC

v_gene: TRBV18
abundance: .
d_gene: TRBD2
j_gene: TRBJ2-7
CDR3aa: CASSGTSGRANEQYF
CDR3nt: TGTGCCAGCTCAGGAACTAGCGGGAGGGCCAACGAGCAGTACTTC

v_gene: TRBV3-1/TRBV3-2
abundance: .
d_gene: .
j_gene: TRBJ1-2
CDR3aa: CASSQPGTAYGYTF
CDR3nt: TGTGCCAGCAGCCAACCCGGGACGGCGTATGGCTACACCTTC

v_gene: TRBV5-6
abundance: .
d_gene: .
j_gene: TRBJ2-1
CDR3aa: CASDFQGKSYNEQFF
CDR3nt: TGTGCCAGCGATTTTCAGGGAAAAAGCTACAATGAGCAGTTCTTC

v_gene: TRBV20-1
abundance: .
d_gene: .
j_gene: TRBJ1-2
CDR3aa: CSASFLSGGYTF
CDR3nt: TGCAGTGCTAGTTTCCTATCGGGGGGCTACACCTTC

v_gene: TRBV29-1
abundance: once
d_gene: TRBD2
j_gene: TRBJ2-1
CDR3aa: CSVVGMGGSGEQFF
CDR3nt: TGCAGCGTTGTCGGTATGGGGGGGAGCGGTGAGCAGTTCTTC

v_gene: TRBV13
abundance: .
d_gene: TRBD1
j_gene: TRBJ2-3
CDR3aa: CASSLERGLGSGTDTQYF
CDR3nt: TGTGCCAGCAGCTTAGAGAGGGGGCTAGGGTCCGGCACAGATACGCAGTATTTT

v_gene: TRBV19
abundance: .
d_gene: .
j_gene: TRBJ1-2
CDR3aa: CASSTPTGRPDYGYTF
CDR3nt: TGTGCCAGTAGTACCCCAACAGGCAGGCCGGACTATGGCTACACCTTC

v_gene: TRBV5-1
abundance: .
d_gene: .
j_gene: TRBJ1-1
CDR3aa: CASSLAGHTEAFF
CDR3nt: TGCGCCAGCAGCTTGGCTGGACACACTGAAGCTTTCTTT

v_gene: TRBV19
abundance: .
d_gene: TRBD1
j_gene: TRBJ2-5
CDR3aa: CASSLTGGLETQYF
CDR3nt: TGTGCCAGTAGTTTGACAGGGGGCTTGGAGACCCAGTACTTC

v_gene: TRBV7-2
abundance: .
d_gene: TRBD1
j_gene: TRBJ1-2
CDR3aa: CASRYRDRGYGYTF
CDR3nt: TGTGCCAGCAGGTACCGGGACAGGGGTTATGGCTACACCTTC

v_gene: TRBV5-6
abundance: .
d_gene: TRBD2
j_gene: TRBJ2-1
CDR3aa: CASSSGLAGVYLIYNEQFF
CDR3nt: TGTGCCAGCAGCTCGGGACTAGCGGGAGTTTACCTCATCTACAATGAGCAGTTCTTC

v_gene: TRBV3-1/TRBV3-2
abundance: .
d_gene: TRBD1
j_gene: TRBJ1-2
CDR3aa: CASSQDRRTGVGVYGYTF
CDR3nt: TGTGCCAGCAGCCAAGACCGCAGGACAGGGGTAGGCGTGTACGGCTACACCTTC

v_gene: TRBV7-2
abundance: .
d_gene: .
j_gene: TRBJ1-2
CDR3aa: CASSLVSQGYYGYTF
CDR3nt: TGTGCCAGCAGCTTAGTTTCGCAGGGCTACTATGGCTACACCTTC

v_gene: TRBV24-1
abundance: .
d_gene: TRBD2
j_gene: TRBJ2-1
CDR3aa: CATSRGGATYNEQFF
CDR3nt: TGTGCCACCAGCCGGGGGGGAGCGACCTACAATGAGCAGTTCTTC

v_gene: TRBV7-9
abundance: .
d_gene: .
j_gene: TRBJ2-5
CDR3aa: CASSGSAQETQYF
CDR3nt: TGTGCCAGCAGCGGGAGCGCCCAAGAGACCCAGTACTTC

v_gene: TRBV7-9
abundance: once
d_gene: .
j_gene: TRBJ2-7
CDR3aa: CASSLSYYEQYF
CDR3nt: TGTGCCAGCAGCTTAAGCTACTACGAGCAGTACTTC

v_gene: TRBV14
abundance: .
d_gene: TRBD1
j_gene: TRBJ2-1
CDR3aa: CASSHNDRVWGRNEQFF
CDR3nt: TGTGCCAGCAGCCATAACGACAGGGTCTGGGGGAGAAATGAGCAGTTCTTC

v_gene: TRBV5-6
abundance: .
d_gene: TRBD1
j_gene: TRBJ1-5
CDR3aa: CASSATGGEINQPQHF
CDR3nt: TGTGCCAGCAGCGCGACAGGGGGCGAGATCAATCAGCCCCAGCATTTT

v_gene: TRBV2
abundance: .
d_gene: .
j_gene: TRBJ2-2
CDR3aa: CASSPEFLTGELFF
CDR3nt: TGTGCCAGCAGTCCTGAATTCCTGACCGGGGAGCTGTTTTTT

v_gene: TRBV10-3
abundance: .
d_gene: TRBD2
j_gene: TRBJ2-7
CDR3aa: CAISGGGYEQYF
CDR3nt: TGTGCCATCAGTGGGGGAGGGTACGAGCAGTACTTC

v_gene: TRBV30
abundance: once
d_gene: .
j_gene: TRBJ2-2
CDR3aa: CAWSVNLPTGELFF
CDR3nt: TGTGCCTGGAGTGTAAACCTACCCACCGGGGAGCTGTTTTTT

v_gene: TRBV6-1
abundance: .
d_gene: .
j_gene: TRBJ1-6
CDR3aa: CASSDYNSPLHF
CDR3nt: TGTGCCAGCAGCGACTATAATTCACCCCTCCACTTT

v_gene: TRBV24-1
abundance: once
d_gene: .
j_gene: TRBJ1-1
CDR3aa: CATSERTGTEAFF
CDR3nt: TGTGCCACCAGTGAACGGACGGGCACTGAAGCTTTCTTT

v_gene: TRBV19
abundance: .
d_gene: .
j_gene: TRBJ1-2
CDR3aa: CASSSRGYGYTF
CDR3nt: TGTGCCAGTAGTTCGCGGGGCTATGGCTACACCTTC

v_gene: TRBV7-2
abundance: .
d_gene: TRBD2
j_gene: TRBJ2-7
CDR3aa: CASSLVPSGVSYEQYF
CDR3nt: TGTGCCAGCAGCTTAGTTCCTAGCGGGGTCTCCTACGAGCAGTACTTC

v_gene: TRBV7-6
abundance: .
d_gene: TRBD2
j_gene: TRBJ2-1
CDR3aa: CASSLVSGSEQFF
CDR3nt: TGTGCCAGCAGCTTAGTTAGCGGGAGTGAGCAGTTCTTC

v_gene: TRBV12-3/TRBV12-4
abundance: once
d_gene: .
j_gene: TRBJ2-1
CDR3aa: CASSSDKYNEQFF
CDR3nt: TGTGCCAGCAGCAGTGACAAATACAATGAGCAGTTCTTC

v_gene: TRBV7-3
abundance: .
d_gene: TRBD2
j_gene: TRBJ2-1
CDR3aa: CASSTGTSVFPYNEQFF
CDR3nt: TGTGCCAGCAGCACGGGGACTAGCGTGTTCCCCTACAATGAGCAGTTCTTC

v_gene: TRBV7-2
abundance: .
d_gene: TRBD2
j_gene: TRBJ2-7
CDR3aa: CASSLGLAGALYEQYF
CDR3nt: TGTGCCAGCAGCTTGGGACTAGCGGGGGCCCTGTACGAGCAGTACTTC

v_gene: TRBV6-5
abundance: .
d_gene: .
j_gene: TRBJ1-5
CDR3aa: CASNHGGASNQPQHF
CDR3nt: TGTGCCAGCAACCACGGGGGAGCGAGCAATCAGCCCCAGCATTTT

v_gene: TRBV7-8
abundance: .
d_gene: .
j_gene: TRBJ1-2
CDR3aa: CASSLGPGDGYTF
CDR3nt: TGTGCCAGCAGCTTAGGCCCCGGGGATGGCTACACCTTC

v_gene: TRBV28
abundance: .
d_gene: .
j_gene: TRBJ1-2
CDR3aa: CASSLRGTNYGYTF
CDR3nt: TGTGCCAGCAGTTTGCGGGGGACTAACTATGGCTACACCTTC

v_gene: TRBV27
abundance: .
d_gene: .
j_gene: TRBJ1-1
CDR3aa: CASSFSLTVNTEAFF
CDR3nt: TGTGCCAGCAGTTTCTCGTTGACAGTGAACACTGAAGCTTTCTTT

v_gene: TRBV7-2
abundance: .
d_gene: .
j_gene: TRBJ2-1
CDR3aa: CASSLGGQLSYNEQFF
CDR3nt: TGTGCCAGCAGCTTAGGCGGACAGCTGTCCTACAATGAGCAGTTCTTC

v_gene: TRBV5-1
abundance: .
d_gene: TRBD1
j_gene: TRBJ2-3
CDR3aa: CASSSSHRGPTDTQYF
CDR3nt: TGCGCCAGCAGCTCCTCCCACAGGGGACCTACAGATACGCAGTATTTT

v_gene: TRBV30
abundance: .
d_gene: TRBD1
j_gene: TRBJ2-5
CDR3aa: CAWSVRQGVGETQYF
CDR3nt: TGTGCCTGGAGTGTACGACAGGGCGTAGGAGAGACCCAGTACTTC

v_gene: TRBV28
abundance: .
d_gene: TRBD1
j_gene: TRBJ1-2
CDR3aa: CASSFGQGQYGYTF
CDR3nt: TGTGCCAGCAGTTTTGGACAGGGACAGTATGGCTACACCTTC

v_gene: TRBV19
abundance: .
d_gene: .
j_gene: TRBJ1-4
CDR3aa: CASSPGPYEKLFF
CDR3nt: TGTGCCAGTAGTCCAGGGCCGTACGAAAAACTGTTTTTT

v_gene: TRBV18
abundance: .
d_gene: TRBD2
j_gene: TRBJ2-1
CDR3aa: CASSPASGRGNEQFF
CDR3nt: TGTGCCAGCTCACCAGCTAGCGGGAGGGGAAATGAGCAGTTCTTC

v_gene: TRBV7-8
abundance: .
d_gene: TRBD1
j_gene: TRBJ1-2
CDR3aa: CASSSGGHRGDYGYTF
CDR3nt: TGTGCCAGCAGCTCAGGGGGACATAGGGGAGACTATGGCTACACCTTC

v_gene: TRBV9
abundance: .
d_gene: TRBD2
j_gene: TRBJ2-1
CDR3aa: CASSLTGLAGNEQFF
CDR3nt: TGTGCCAGCAGCTTAACGGGACTAGCGGGCAATGAGCAGTTCTTC

v_gene: TRBV12-3/TRBV12-4
abundance: .
d_gene: .
j_gene: TRBJ1-3
CDR3aa: CASSLVVGTIYF
CDR3nt: TGTGCCAGCAGTTTAGTGGTCGGCACCATATATTTT